Each of the 24 T cell receptor beta chains below was sequenced from the same sample in a study of shared clonotypes between healthy human individuals. Clones were sequenced by immunoSEQ multiplex PCR, and TCRdb holds only the in-frame ones, with some missing. The sample includes fewer than 3 million clones, roughly 92% of them seen just once. Sample: naive CD4+ T cells from PBMCs. Specified subset: CD45RA+ positively selected. The receptors shown here come from a man aged 18 to 35 in good health. Some clones in this sample may be carry-over from other donors' samples.

J is TRBJ1-4 and V is TRBV29-1; D unclear. Trimming removed 2 bases at V and 1 base at J, with 5 bases between. The CDR3 sequence is 13 residues long. In germline, CDR1 is SQVTM, CDR2 ANQGSEA. The CDR3 here is CSVEYQTNEKLFF. CDR3 nucleotide sequence: TGCAGCGTTGAATACCAAACTAATGAAAAACTGTTTTTT.

The rearrangement joins TRBV6-5 to TRBJ2-1; D may be TRBD1 or TRBD2 (5 bases each). The germline gives CDR1 MNHEY, CDR2 SVGAGI. V lost 0 bases and J 10 bases, leaving 13 bases between the germline ends. The CDR3 contains 14 residues. The CDR3 spells CASSYSMTGTEQFF. The CDR3 DNA reads TGTGCCAGCAGTTACTCTATGACCGGGACGGAGCAGTTCTTC.

This sequence joins TRBV6-1 and TRBJ2-7, with D possibly matching TRBD2 (5 bases). The germline CDR1 and CDR2 sequences are MNHNS and SASEGT. Between the trimmed V and J ends, which lost 3 bases and 4 bases, there was a span of 16 bases. The CDR3 contains 15 residues. CDR3 sequence: CASSEYVTNLYEQYF. DNA for the CDR3: TGTGCCAGCAGTGAGTATGTGACTAATTTATACGAGCAGTACTTC.

The chain is built from TRBV28 and TRBJ1-5; possibly TRBD1 for D (5 bases). Germline V gene data show CDR1 as MDHEN and CDR2 as SYDVKM. The CDR3 sequence is 17 residues long. V was cut by 3 bases and J by 2 bases, with 17 bases left in between. CDR3 DNA: TGTGCCAGCAGTTTCCCGCGTCGGGAAGGGGGCAATCAGCCCCAGCATTTT. Its translation: CASSFPRREGGNQPQHF.

The chain is built from TRBV28 and TRBJ2-7, with D perhaps TRBD1 (6 bases). V gave up 5 bases and J gave up 1 base, with 18 bases separating them. The germline V gene encodes CDR1 MDHEN and CDR2 SYDVKM. There are 16 residues in the CDR3. The CDR3: CASSLPTKGVSYEQYF. CDR3 in DNA: TGTGCCAGCAGTCTACCCACGAAGGGGGTATCCTACGAGCAGTACTTC.

This clone was seen a single time. CDR3 sequence reads: CASSTRTSGIETQYF. The CDR3 DNA follows: TGCGCCAGCAGCACTAGGACTAGCGGGATTGAGACCCAGTACTTC. J is TRBJ2-5 and V is TRBV5-1; 12 bases map to TRBD2. The CDR3 is 15 residues long. J lost 5 bases, V lost 4 bases, and 6 bases had no gene match. CDR1 is SGHRS and CDR2 is YFSETQ in the germline V gene.

The CDR3 protein is CASNRDPRGYTF. The CDR3 DNA sequence: TGTGCCTCGAACAGGGACCCAAGAGGCTACACCTTC. The chain is built from TRBV28 and TRBJ1-2; D is perhaps TRBD1 (6 bases). CDR1 is MDHEN, CDR2 SYDVKM, per germline. The CDR3 is 12 residues long. Trimming took off 11 bases at V and 8 bases at J, with 18 bases between the two ends.

The V call is TRBV5-1, the J call TRBJ1-4, with TRBD1 identical over 9 bases. V lost 3 bases, J lost 8 bases, and 5 bases stayed unmatched. The CDR3 contains 14 residues. The germline V gene encodes CDR1 SGHRS and CDR2 YFSETQ. The CDR3 bases are TGCGCCAGCAGCTCGACAGGGGGAATCGAAAAACTGTTTTTT. It is translated as CASSSTGGIEKLFF.

The chain carries TRBV7-2 and TRBJ2-7, with D possibly matching TRBD1 (5 bases). The CDR3 totals 12 residues. V lost 5 bases to trimming and J lost 5 bases, with 10 bases between them. Germline assignment: CDR1 SGHTA and CDR2 FQGNSA. As DNA, the CDR3 is TGTGCCAGCAGCCACAGGTGGGACGAGCAGTACTTC. This gives the protein CASSHRWDEQYF.

The gene calls are TRBV5-1 and TRBJ1-2, with 7 bases aligning to TRBD1. V lost 3 bases, J lost 3 bases, and 5 bases stayed unmatched. The CDR3 has 14 residues. The germline V gene encodes CDR1 SGHRS and CDR2 YFSETQ. In DNA form, the CDR3 reads TGCGCCAGCAGCTCCCAGGGGGGGTACTATGGCTACACCTTC. It codes for CASSSQGGYYGYTF.

This chain connects TRBV27 to TRBJ2-1; TRBD2 might be the D (6 bases). CDR1 and CDR2 (germline): MNHEY, SMNVEV (reference sequence). The CDR3 totals 15 residues. Trimming left V 6 bases short and J 7 bases short, with 19 bases between. CDR3 amino acids: CASSRGDGHWNEQFF. The CDR3 nucleotides are TGTGCCAGCAGCCGCGGGGACGGACACTGGAATGAGCAGTTCTTC.

This clone was picked up a small number of times. This chain joins TRBV19 and TRBJ2-7; either TRBD1 or TRBD2 may supply D (5 bases each). Germline CDR1 reads LNHDA; CDR2 reads SQIVND (reference sequence). V dropped 0 bases and J dropped 7 bases, with 16 bases sitting between them. The CDR3 contains 15 residues. The CDR3 DNA is TGTGCCAGTAGTATAGAGAGGGACGTGGCGTGGGAGCAGTACTTC. Amino acid sequence: CASSIERDVAWEQYF.

This CDR3 reads CASSLGTSRDEQFF. The CDR3 DNA is TGTGCCAGCAGCCTTGGGACTAGCCGAGATGAGCAGTTCTTC. The V and J genes are TRBV7-3 and TRBJ2-1; TRBD2 agrees at 9 bases. V shed 5 bases and J 8 bases; nucleotides not matched to a gene: 7. This CDR3 comprises 14 residues. Germline CDR1 reads SGHTA; CDR2 reads FQGTGA.

The rearrangement uses TRBV4-3 and TRBJ2-1, with D hard to call. Germline V CDR1 and CDR2: LGHNA, YSLEER. V lost 1 base, J lost 0 bases, and 13 bases lay in between. CDR3 length: 17 residues. CDR3 sequence reads: CASSQVVLVVSYNEQFF. CDR3 sequence (DNA): TGCGCCAGCAGCCAAGTCGTCTTAGTTGTCTCCTACAATGAGCAGTTCTTC.

V usage is TRBV19 and J usage is TRBJ1-5; D unclear. The CDR3 is 10 amino acids. CDR1 and CDR2 from the germline V gene are LNHDA and SQIVND (reference sequence). Trimming pared 7 bases from V and 6 bases from J, leaving 4 bases between. CDR3 amino acids: CASNVQPQHF. The CDR3 bases are TGTGCCAGTAACGTTCAGCCCCAGCATTTT.

The V call is TRBV11-3, the J call TRBJ2-3; either TRBD1 or TRBD2 may supply D (5 bases each). V lost 3 bases, J lost 12 bases, and 19 bases lay in between. CDR1 SGHNT and CDR2 YENEEA come from the germline V gene. The CDR3 contains 14 residues. As DNA, the CDR3 is TGTGCCAGCAGCTTCCCTGGGGACCGCGAAGTTCAGTATTTT. The encoded protein is CASSFPGDREVQYF.

Turning to this clone: A read error may account for a junction end that differs from germline. The chain uses TRBV6-6 and TRBJ1-4; D remains unclear. The CDR3 is 13 amino acids. Germline V lookup: CDR1 MNHNY, CDR2 SVGAGI (reference sequence). In nucleotides, the CDR3 is TGTGCCAGCAGTTACTGCCGGCGAGGAAAAACTGTTTTT. Amino acids: CASSYCRRGKTVF.

V usage is TRBV10-1 and J usage is TRBJ2-2; TRBD1 agrees at 11 bases. The CDR3 length is 14 residues. Germline V lookup: CDR1 WNHNN, CDR2 SYGVQD (reference sequence). Germline trimming cut 6 bases from V and 5 bases from J; bases unmatched to any gene: 2. The chain's CDR3 is CASSGTGGTGELFF. As DNA, the CDR3 is TGCGCCAGCAGCGGGACAGGGGGGACCGGGGAGCTGTTTTTT.

The V call is TRBV7-8, the J call TRBJ1-5; D is undetermined. This CDR3 contains 15 residues. Germline V gene data show CDR1 as SGHVS and CDR2 as FQNEAQ. Deletions cut 1 base from V and 5 bases from J, with 12 bases between. CDR3 nucleotides: TGTGCCAGCAGCTTAGGGGAGTGGGGTGATCAGCCCCAGCATTTT. Protein product: CASSLGEWGDQPQHF.

This rearrangement joins TRBV5-6 to TRBJ2-1; maybe TRBD2 (6 bases). The CDR3 spans 17 residues. CDR1 SGHDT and CDR2 YYEEEE come from the germline V gene. V lost 1 base to trimming and J lost 3 bases, with 17 bases between them. The CDR3 sequence: CASSLLVSGTSYNEQFF. The CDR3 DNA is TGTGCCAGCAGCTTGTTAGTTAGCGGAACTAGCTACAATGAGCAGTTCTTC.

This chain joins TRBV4-1 and TRBJ2-1, with a tentative D call TRBD1 (6 bases). Trimming cost V 5 bases and J 8 bases, with 16 bases left between them. Germline values: CDR1 MGHRA, CDR2 YSYEKL. The CDR3 has 14 amino acids. In nucleotides, the CDR3 is TGCGCCAGCAGCGTAGGTGTCCCAGGGGATGAGCAGTTCTTC. Translating it yields CASSVGVPGDEQFF.

The rearrangement uses TRBV5-1 and TRBJ2-2, with no clear D. Deletions cut 0 bases from V and 3 bases from J, with 9 bases between. The CDR3 extends over 15 amino acids. Germline V gene sequence: CDR1 SGHRS, CDR2 YFSETQ. The CDR3 region has the DNA TGCGCCAGCAGCTTGGGAGTGGGTGACACCGGGGAGCTGTTTTTT. It translates to CASSLGVGDTGELFF.

The gene calls are TRBV11-2 and TRBJ2-5; tentative D call: TRBD2 (5 bases). This CDR3 spans 17 amino acids. Germline values: CDR1 SGHAT, CDR2 FQNNGV. V was shortened by 3 bases and J by 5 bases, with 22 bases between the two germline ends. The CDR3 DNA reads TGTGCCAGCAGCTTTTCGCGTATGCGGGCCCCCCGGGAGACCCAGTACTTC. Translating gives CASSFSRMRAPRETQYF.

This rearrangement joins TRBV28 to TRBJ2-7, with D perhaps TRBD1 or TRBD2 (6 bases each). This CDR3 has 14 amino acids. Trimming took 7 bases from V and 2 from J, leaving 15 bases between them. Germline CDR1 and CDR2: MDHEN and SYDVKM. The CDR3 region is CASTTPGAAYEQYF. CDR3 DNA: TGTGCCAGCACCACCCCGGGGGCAGCCTACGAGCAGTACTTC.